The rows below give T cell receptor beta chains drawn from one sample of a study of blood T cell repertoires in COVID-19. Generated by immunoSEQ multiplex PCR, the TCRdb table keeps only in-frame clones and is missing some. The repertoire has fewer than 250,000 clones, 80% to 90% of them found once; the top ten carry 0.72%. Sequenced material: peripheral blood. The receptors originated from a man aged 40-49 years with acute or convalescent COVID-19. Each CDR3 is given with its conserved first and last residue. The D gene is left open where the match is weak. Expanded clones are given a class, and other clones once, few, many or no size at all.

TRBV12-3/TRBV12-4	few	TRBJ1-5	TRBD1	CASGRTGYQPQHF	TGTGCCAGCGGCAGGACAGGTTATCAGCCCCAGCATTTT
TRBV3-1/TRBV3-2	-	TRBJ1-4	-	CASSGEGPANEKLFF	TGTGCCAGCAGCGGGGAGGGCCCGGCTAATGAAAAACTGTTTTTT
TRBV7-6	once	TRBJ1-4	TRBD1	CASSPQGGIGEKLFF	TGTGCCAGCAGCCCCCAGGGGGGTATAGGTGAAAAACTGTTTTTT
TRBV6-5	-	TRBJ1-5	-	CASSYNGGNQPQHF	TGTGCCAGCAGTTACAACGGGGGGAATCAGCCCCAGCATTTT
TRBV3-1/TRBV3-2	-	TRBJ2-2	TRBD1	CASSPGQNFMGELFF	TGTGCCAGCAGCCCGGGACAGAATTTTATGGGGGAGCTGTTTTTT
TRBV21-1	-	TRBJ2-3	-	CASSAPGQHTDTQYF	TGTGCCAGCAGCGCCCCGGGACAGCACACAGATACGCAGTATTTT
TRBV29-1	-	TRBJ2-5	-	CSVVRPGHRQETQYF	TGCAGCGTTGTGCGACCGGGACACCGACAAGAGACCCAGTACTTC
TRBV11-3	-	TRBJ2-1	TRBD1	CASSGGTGGSYNEQFF	TGTGCCAGCAGCGGAGGGACAGGAGGCTCCTACAATGAGCAGTTCTTC
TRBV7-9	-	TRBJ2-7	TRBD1	CASSSPGQTYEQYF	TGTGCCAGCAGCTCTCCGGGACAGACCTACGAGCAGTACTTC
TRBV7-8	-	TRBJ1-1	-	CASSLRTPNTEAFF	TGTGCCAGCAGCTTAAGGACTCCGAACACTGAAGCTTTCTTT
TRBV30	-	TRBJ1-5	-	CAWSGVEQPQHF	TGTGCCTGGTCGGGTGTGGAACAGCCCCAGCATTTT
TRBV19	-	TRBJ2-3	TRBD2	CASSPSLAGGPTTDTQYF	TGTGCCAGTAGTCCCAGCCTAGCGGGAGGCCCTACCACAGATACGCAGTATTTT
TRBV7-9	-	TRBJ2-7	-	CASQRGVERNEQYF	TGTGCCAGCCAGCGTGGAGTAGAAAGGAACGAGCAGTACTTC
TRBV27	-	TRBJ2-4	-	CATNENRPRIWAKNIQYF	TGTGCCACCAATGAGAACAGGCCTCGGATTTGGGCCAAAAACATTCAGTACTTC
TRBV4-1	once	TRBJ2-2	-	CASSQELPNTGELFF	TGCGCCAGCAGCCAAGAACTTCCGAACACCGGGGAGCTGTTTTTT
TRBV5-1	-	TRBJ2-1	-	CASSRSGDDNEQFF	TGCGCCAGCAGCCGGTCAGGGGACGACAATGAGCAGTTCTTC
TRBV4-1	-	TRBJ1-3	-	CASSQEALSGNTIYF	TGCGCCAGCAGCCAAGAGGCCCTCTCTGGAAACACCATATATTTT
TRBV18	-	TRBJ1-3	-	CASSHEASSGNTIYF	TGTGCCAGCTCTCACGAGGCTTCCTCTGGAAACACCATATATTTT
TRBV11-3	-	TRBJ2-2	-	CASSFQGFANTGELFF	TGTGCCAGCAGCTTCCAGGGGTTCGCGAACACCGGGGAGCTGTTTTTT
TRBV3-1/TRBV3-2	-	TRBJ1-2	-	CASSLFAGAGGYTF	TGTGCCAGCAGCCTCTTTGCGGGGGCTGGGGGCTACACCTTC
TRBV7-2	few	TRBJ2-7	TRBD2	CASSFGAGGYEQYF	TGTGCCAGCAGCTTCGGAGCGGGAGGCTACGAGCAGTACTTC
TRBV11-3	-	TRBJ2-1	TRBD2	CASSLGYAKAGGGNEQFF	TGTGCCAGCAGCTTAGGATATGCGAAAGCGGGGGGTGGCAATGAGCAGTTCTTC
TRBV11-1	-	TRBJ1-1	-	CASSLNRDEKAFF	TGTGCCAGCAGCTTAAACAGGGATGAGAAAGCTTTCTTT
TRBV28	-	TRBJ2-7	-	CASSPYPGQGGVSGYEQYF	TGTGCCAGCAGCCCTTATCCCGGGCAGGGTGGTGTGAGTGGGTACGAGCAGTACTTC
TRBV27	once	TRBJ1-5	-	CASSWGGRNQPQHF	TGTGCCAGCAGTTGGGGGGGGCGCAATCAGCCCCAGCATTTT
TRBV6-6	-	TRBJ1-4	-	CASSSIEKLFF	TGTGCCAGCAGTTCCATTGAAAAACTGTTTTTT
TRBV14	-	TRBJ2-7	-	CASSQDRGSYEQYF	TGTGCCAGCAGCCAAGACAGGGGTTCCTACGAGCAGTACTTC
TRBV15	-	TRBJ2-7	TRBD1	CATSREGAAPTKTFTYEQYF	TGTGCCACCAGCCGAGAGGGGGCCGCCCCTACTAAGACGTTCACCTACGAGCAGTACTTC
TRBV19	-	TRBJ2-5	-	CASSTPGGIGETQYF	TGTGCCAGTAGTACTCCAGGAGGGATTGGAGAGACCCAGTACTTC
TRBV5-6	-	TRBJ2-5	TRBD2	CASSLSGGPPNQETQYF	TGTGCCAGCAGCTTGAGCGGGGGGCCGCCGAACCAAGAGACCCAGTACTTC
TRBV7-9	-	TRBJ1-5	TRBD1	CASSFGQGRLGNQPQHF	TGTGCCAGCAGCTTCGGACAGGGGAGGTTGGGCAATCAGCCCCAGCATTTT
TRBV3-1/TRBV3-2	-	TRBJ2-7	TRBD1	CASSPPTGSEQYF	TGTGCCAGCAGCCCCCCGACAGGGTCCGAGCAGTACTTC